This entry concerns a single T cell receptor (beta chain). Its cognate antigen is unknown. The TCR beta cDNA libraries carried unique molecular identifiers. It was from roughly 1.1 to 9.2 million T cells that 500,000 to 600,000 cDNA molecules came. TCRdb reprocessed the PCR reads with MiXCR, giving one entry per CDR3 protein. The data show approximately 730,000 distinct CDR3 sequences, less than 35% seen once. The sample is drawn from a study of post-analysis software for immune sequencing data. On the study more broadly: Progressive-relapsing, secondary progressive and relapsing-remitting multiple sclerosis were among the disease courses included. Points from the study as a whole: Samples from one preparation batch, clustered by F measure, grouped strongly together. With TRBV5-6, TRBV5-1 and TRBV20-1 included, about five TRBV segments were more frequent in patients than in controls. Significantly lower normalized Chao1 diversity was found in patients with multiple sclerosis relative to controls.

The germline CDR1 and CDR2 sequences are SGHDT and YYEEEE. V was clipped by 4 bases and J by 4 bases, with 21 bases between them. The CDR3 runs 17 residues. What was sequenced was blood. The sequence was obtained from a girl aged 10 to 17 with multiple sclerosis. The rearrangement links TRBV5-6 to TRBJ2-1; D may match TRBD1 or TRBD2 (5 bases each). CDR3 amino acids: CASSPPPGTVLYNEQFF. The CDR3 DNA sequence: TGTGCCAGCAGCCCCCCTCCGGGGACCGTACTTTACAATGAGCAGTTCTTC.